This T cell receptor beta chain was found in a study of blood T cell repertoires in COVID-19. CDR1 and CDR2 from the germline V gene are PRHDT and FYEKMQ (reference sequence). Trimming stripped 7 bases from V and 0 bases from J, with 13 bases between. This CDR3 has 15 residues. The repertoire was sequenced with immunoSEQ multiplex PCR; TCRdb's copy has only in-frame clones and lacks some. The sample records roughly 89,000 clones, 65% to 85% being singletons. The chain uses TRBV13 and TRBJ2-1; D is ambiguous. This clonotype was sampled from a woman of 80 years or more with acute or convalescent COVID-19. Sequenced material: peripheral blood. CDR3 bases: TGTGCCAGCACCCCGAAGCTTAGCTCCTACAATGAGCAGTTCTTC. As protein: CASTPKLSSYNEQFF.